The 17 T cell receptor beta chains below all came from one sample that was sequenced in a study of blood T cell repertoires in COVID-19. Data came from immunoSEQ multiplex PCR; TCRdb stores just in-frame clones and leaves some out. The profile shows some 200,000 clones, about 88% of them singletons. The specimen sequenced was peripheral blood. Source of these receptors: a man between 35 and 55 years old with active or convalescent COVID-19.

The chain combines TRBV7-3 with TRBJ1-1; the match to TRBD1 covers 7 bases. CDR1 and CDR2 (germline): SGHTA, FQGTGA. V lost 2 bases and J lost 5; bases outside the gene matches: 2. The CDR3 runs 13 residues. The CDR3 bases are TGTGCCAGCAGCTTAGACAGGGCTACTGAAGCTTTCTTT. This gives the protein CASSLDRATEAFF.

The table lists this clone with a few counts. This chain connects TRBV3-1 (or the pseudogene TRBV3-2) to TRBJ2-2; tentatively, D is TRBD1 (6 bases). CDR3 length: 14 residues. Germline V gives CDR1 LGHDT, CDR2 YNNKEL (reference sequence). With 6 bases removed from V and 3 bases from J, the gap between germline ends came to 11 bases. The CDR3 loop is CASRHNRDTGELFF. The DNA for the CDR3 is TGTGCCAGCAGGCACAACAGGGACACCGGGGAGCTGTTTTTT.

This clone was counted between two and nine times. In nucleotides, the CDR3 is TGTGCCAGCAGCGTAGCTGCGGGGGTCGGAGAGACCCAGTACTTC. The encoded protein is CASSVAAGVGETQYF. The chain has TRBV9 and TRBJ2-5; TRBD2 agrees at 7 bases. J lost 4 bases, V lost 0 bases, and 6 bases had no gene match. Germline CDR1 and CDR2: SGDLS and YYNGEE. There are 15 residues in the CDR3.

The chain uses TRBV4-3 and TRBJ1-4, with TRBD1 matching over 12 bases. CDR3 size: 16 residues. The germline V gene has CDR1 LGHNA and CDR2 YSLEER. V trimming: 3 bases; J trimming: 7 bases; junction bases outside the gene matches: 6. In DNA, the CDR3 is TGCGCCAGCAGCCAGCCGGGACAGGGGGCGGGTGAAAAACTGTTTTTT. Its translation: CASSQPGQGAGEKLFF.

This clone has a handful of counts. The chain couples TRBV4-1 to TRBJ1-6; D not certain. The CDR3 consists of 15 residues. V was pared by 0 bases and J by 7 bases, with 10 bases between. Germline V gene lookup returns CDR1 MGHRA and CDR2 YSYEKL. The CDR3 region has the DNA TGCGCCAGCAGCCAAGACGTGGCCACAAATTCACCCCTCCACTTT. Encoded protein: CASSQDVATNSPLHF.

The rearrangement joins TRBV12-3 or TRBV12-4 to TRBJ2-3; D may be TRBD2 (5 bases). Between the trimmed V and J ends, which lost 6 bases and 4 bases, there was a span of 8 bases. This CDR3 comprises 12 residues. CDR3 sequence: CASSLSADTQYF. For the CDR3, the DNA is TGTGCCAGCAGCCTTAGCGCAGATACGCAGTATTTT.

This rearrangement joins TRBV6-5 to TRBJ1-5; unclear D gene. Germline CDR1 and CDR2: MNHEY and SVGAGI. V was pared by 4 bases and J by 0 bases, with 4 bases between. This CDR3 comprises 13 residues. CDR3 region: CASSSYSNQPQHF. Here the CDR3 DNA reads TGTGCCAGCAGTTCGTATAGCAATCAGCCCCAGCATTTT.

The chain carries TRBV25-1 and TRBJ1-6, with 9 bases that match TRBD1. CDR3 length equals 15 residues. Germline V gene lookup returns CDR1 MGHDK and CDR2 SYGVNS. Germline trimming cut 5 bases from V and 7 bases from J; bases unmatched to any gene: 6. The CDR3 DNA is TGTGCCAGCAGTTTCGGACAGGGGCTGAATTCACCCCTCCACTTT. This gives the protein CASSFGQGLNSPLHF.

The CDR3 region has the DNA TGTGCCAGCAGCCCTCGGGACAGGGGATACGAGACCCAGTACTTC. Translated: CASSPRDRGYETQYF. The gene calls are TRBV27 and TRBJ2-5, with TRBD1 matching over 10 bases. V lost 6 bases, J lost 5 bases, and 9 bases stayed unmatched. This CDR3 is 15 amino acids long. Germline V gene sequence: CDR1 MNHEY, CDR2 SMNVEV (reference sequence).

The chain has TRBV29-1 and TRBJ1-4; D is ambiguous. Trimming removed 7 bases at V and 0 bases at J, with 12 bases between. Per germline, CDR1 SQVTM and CDR2 ANQGSEA. This CDR3 has 14 amino acids. The DNA of the CDR3 is TGCAGCGGCTGTTGGAGAGCAACTAATGAAAAACTGTTTTTT. Its translation is CSGCWRATNEKLFF.

This rearrangement joins TRBV27 to TRBJ2-3; TRBD2 agrees at 7 bases. V lost 6 bases and J lost 1; bases outside the gene matches: 4. The V gene's germline CDR1 is MNHEY and CDR2 SMNVEV (reference sequence). This CDR3 contains 14 residues. The CDR3 loop is CASSGGLGTDTQYF. The CDR3 coding sequence is TGTGCCAGCAGCGGGGGGTTAGGCACAGATACGCAGTATTTT.

This chain joins TRBV6-5 and TRBJ1-1, with D perhaps TRBD1 (5 bases). This CDR3 has 14 amino acids. CDR1 and CDR2 (germline): MNHEY, SVGAGI. The germline V and J ends were trimmed by 5 bases and 1 base, with 11 bases remaining between them. As DNA, the CDR3 is TGTGCCAGCAGTAGCGGGACGGAGAACACTGAAGCTTTCTTT. Residues: CASSSGTENTEAFF.

V usage is TRBV13 and J usage is TRBJ1-2; 8 bases align to TRBD1. With 5 bases clipped from V and 7 bases from J, the junction kept 12 bases outside the gene matches. Germline loops: CDR1 PRHDT, CDR2 FYEKMQ (reference sequence). The CDR3 consists of 15 residues. This CDR3 is CASSPPPDRDLGYTF. CDR3 in DNA: TGTGCCAGCAGCCCCCCCCCGGACAGGGACCTTGGCTACACCTTC.

The chain employs TRBV7-8 and TRBJ2-5; D not certain. Germline CDR1 is SGHVS and CDR2 is FQNEAQ. V shed 1 base and J shed 3 bases, with 12 bases lying between them. The CDR3 loop spans 15 amino acids. The CDR3 region is CASSLVVTGEETQYF. CDR3 nucleotides: TGTGCCAGCAGCTTAGTTGTGACTGGCGAAGAGACCCAGTACTTC.

J is TRBJ1-2 and V is TRBV3-1 (or the pseudogene TRBV3-2); D remains ambiguous. Germline V CDR1 and CDR2: LGHDT, YNNKEL (reference sequence). The CDR3 extends over 13 amino acids. The ends were cut back, 0 bases at V and 8 bases at J, with 10 bases in the middle. This CDR3 reads CASSQDAVEGYTF. In DNA form, the CDR3 reads TGTGCCAGCAGCCAAGACGCGGTGGAAGGCTACACCTTC.

The chain couples TRBV9 to TRBJ2-7, with 8 bases lining up with TRBD2. This CDR3 contains 17 residues. Germline lookup yields CDR1 SGDLS and CDR2 YYNGEE. V trimming: 0 bases; J trimming: 2 bases; junction bases outside the gene matches: 10. The CDR3 region has the DNA TGTGCCAGCAGCGTAGGTCCCCCCAGCGGGGGAACCTACGAGCAGTACTTC. Translating it yields CASSVGPPSGGTYEQYF.

CDR3 region: CASSTSRGSAGELFF. In nucleotides, the CDR3 is TGCGCCAGCAGCACCTCACGGGGGTCGGCCGGGGAGCTGTTTTTT. The chain couples TRBV5-1 to TRBJ2-2, with a weak D call TRBD2 (6 bases). Germline CDR1 and CDR2: SGHRS and YFSETQ. Trimming took 4 bases from V and 6 from J, leaving 16 bases between them. This CDR3 has 15 residues.